The 24 T cell receptor beta chains in this list originate from one sample, sequenced in a study of cytomegalovirus exposure and HLA in healthy donors. PCR primers comprised 60 Vbeta and 13 Jbeta primers. TCRdb keeps only in-frame clones here, not all; method: immunoSEQ multiplex PCR. The sample lists 95,000 to 150,000 clones, just over 65% occurring once. The sample consisted of PBMCs. The receptors were gathered from a man younger than 35 in good health and CMV-seronegative.

This chain links TRBV2 with TRBJ2-3; TRBD1 might be the D (6 bases). Germline V gene lookup returns CDR1 SNHLY and CDR2 FYNNEI. V was trimmed by 6 bases and J by 2 bases, leaving 18 bases between them. The length of the CDR3 is 16 residues. In DNA, the CDR3 is TGTGCCAGCAGGCCGGGACACGGTTCCTACACAGATACGCAGTATTTT. Translation: CASRPGHGSYTDTQYF.

This clone turned up a few times. The chain employs TRBV9 and TRBJ2-2, with D possibly being TRBD2 (5 bases). V lost 0 bases to trimming and J lost 4 bases, with 10 bases between them. Germline V gene sequence: CDR1 SGDLS, CDR2 YYNGEE. The CDR3 is 15 amino acids. The CDR3 region is CASSVEGLTTGELFF. As DNA, the CDR3 is TGTGCCAGCAGCGTAGAAGGACTGACCACCGGGGAGCTGTTTTTT.

This clone was seen more than once but under ten times. V is TRBV29-1 and J is TRBJ1-3; D call uncertain. V lost 7 bases and J lost 0, with 7 bases in between. The CDR3 length is 12 residues. In germline, CDR1 is SQVTM, CDR2 ANQGSEA. CDR3: CSGALSGNTIYF. The DNA of the CDR3 is TGCAGCGGAGCCCTCTCTGGAAACACCATATATTTT.

The V call is TRBV25-1, the J call TRBJ1-6; possible D gene TRBD1, 5 bases. CDR1 and CDR2 (germline): MGHDK, SYGVNS. V was clipped by 4 bases and J by 10 bases, with 11 bases between them. The CDR3 is made up of 13 amino acids. CDR3 DNA: TGTGCCAGCAGTGTCATCGGGGGGTCACCCCTCCACTTT. This gives the protein CASSVIGGSPLHF.

Written as DNA, the CDR3 is TGTGCTAGTGGGAGCGATGGTGCTGAAGCTTTCTTT. It is translated as CASGSDGAEAFF. This chain links TRBV12-5 with TRBJ1-1; D is unclear. Trimming removed 6 bases at V and 6 bases at J, with 11 bases between. Germline lookup yields CDR1 LGHNT and CDR2 FRNRAP. The CDR3 has 12 residues. The full variable domain, with the rest looked up from reference TRBV12-5 and TRBJ1-1, is DARVTQTPRHKVTEMGQEVTMRCQPILGHNTVFWYRQTMMQGLELLAYFRNRAPLDDSGMPKDRFSAEMPDATLATLKIQPSEPRDSAVYFCASGSDGAEAFFGQGTRLTVV.

This chain joins TRBV19 and TRBJ2-2; TRBD2 agrees at 8 bases. The J segment lost 7 bases and the V segment lost 4 bases, leaving 5 bases of the junction unmatched. This CDR3 has 14 residues. CDR1 is LNHDA and CDR2 is SQIVND in the germline V gene (reference sequence). CDR3 sequence: CASSRGLGHGELFF. The CDR3 DNA follows: TGTGCCAGTAGTAGGGGACTAGGGCACGGGGAGCTGTTTTTT.

This clone has a handful of counts. The V call is TRBV5-1, the J call TRBJ2-5; D gene uncertain. The length of the CDR3 is 11 residues. Germline CDR1 SGHRS, CDR2 YFSETQ. V lost 6 bases to trimming and J lost 5 bases, with 8 bases between them. The CDR3 here is CASTLLETQYF. The CDR3 DNA reads TGCGCCAGCACCCTTTTGGAGACCCAGTACTTC. Using reference TRBV5-1 and TRBJ2-5 for the parts outside the CDR3, the full variable domain is KAGVTQTPRYLIKTRGQQVTLSCSPISGHRSVSWYQQTPGQGLQFLFEYFSETQRNKGNFPGRFSGRQFSNSRSEMNVSTLELGDSALYLCASTLLETQYFGPGTRLLVL.

V is TRBV19 and J is TRBJ2-7; a weak D match, TRBD1 (5 bases). The CDR3 has 12 residues. CDR1 is LNHDA and CDR2 is SQIVND in the germline V gene (reference sequence). V lost 5 bases and J 2 bases, leaving 7 bases between the germline ends. DNA for the CDR3: TGTGCCAGTAGTGCAGGGACCTACGAGCAGTACTTC. Translation gives CASSAGTYEQYF.

The chain uses TRBV19 and TRBJ2-3; no clear D gene. V was clipped by 6 bases and J by 1 base, with 8 bases between them. The CDR3 consists of 13 residues. Per the germline V gene, CDR1 is LNHDA and CDR2 is SQIVND (reference sequence). The CDR3 region is CASSTGGTDTQYF. The CDR3 DNA is TGTGCCAGTAGCACCGGTGGCACAGATACGCAGTATTTT.

In its sample, this clone was seen a few times. The chain employs TRBV6-6 and TRBJ2-1; 10 nucleotides line up with TRBD2. CDR1 is MNHNY, CDR2 SVGAGI, per germline (reference sequence). The V segment lost 4 bases and the J segment 4 bases; nucleotides outside the gene matches: 4. The CDR3 extends over 15 amino acids. The CDR3 DNA follows: TGTGCCAGCAGTTTAGGACTAGCGGTTTACAATGAGCAGTTCTTC. It is translated as CASSLGLAVYNEQFF.

The gene calls are TRBV4-2 and TRBJ2-7; 10 positions match TRBD2. CDR3 length: 14 amino acids. Germline V lookup: CDR1 LGHNA, CDR2 YNFKEQ. V was clipped by 9 bases and J by 6 bases; unmatched bases: 11. CDR3 coding DNA: TGTGCCAGTCAGCCCCTAGCGGGAGACGGCGAGCAGTACTTC. This sequence encodes CASQPLAGDGEQYF.

There are a few counts of this clone. This chain uses TRBV2 with TRBJ1-5; D remains ambiguous. V lost 6 bases and J 2 bases, leaving 14 bases between the germline ends. CDR1 SNHLY and CDR2 FYNNEI come from the germline V gene. The CDR3 is 15 amino acids. CDR3 amino acids: CASRKGVGGNQPQHF. In DNA form, the CDR3 reads TGTGCCAGCAGAAAGGGAGTTGGGGGCAATCAGCCCCAGCATTTT.

The chain employs TRBV6-1 and TRBJ2-5, with D tentatively TRBD1 (5 bases). Germline assignment: CDR1 MNHNS and CDR2 SASEGT. The CDR3 is 12 amino acids. V was clipped by 7 bases and J by 12 bases, with 18 bases between them. CDR3 protein: CASTGPQTVEYF. The CDR3 nucleotides read TGTGCCAGCACAGGGCCTCAAACAGTGGAGTACTTC.

DNA for the CDR3: TGTGCCAGCAGCCCACACCGGTGGGGGCTCAATGAGCAGTTCTTC. It yields the protein CASSPHRWGLNEQFF. The gene calls are TRBV6-5 and TRBJ2-1; D perhaps matches TRBD1 (6 bases). This CDR3 spans 15 amino acids. The V gene's germline CDR1 is MNHEY and CDR2 SVGAGI. V dropped 6 bases and J dropped 6 bases, with 18 bases sitting between them.

J is TRBJ2-5 and V is TRBV7-3; D perhaps matches TRBD2 (6 bases). The CDR3 contains 15 residues. V was shortened by 1 base and J by 0 bases, with 9 bases between the two germline ends. Looked up from germline, CDR1 is SGHTA and CDR2 is FQGTGA. CDR3 sequence: CASSLIAGHQETQYF. As DNA, the CDR3 is TGTGCCAGCAGCTTAATTGCGGGGCACCAAGAGACCCAGTACTTC.

The chain couples TRBV7-2 to TRBJ2-7, with D uncertain. The CDR3 sequence is 16 residues long. Germline values: CDR1 SGHTA, CDR2 FQGNSA. The V end was cut by 0 bases, the J end by 4 bases, with 16 bases between. CDR3 nucleotide sequence: TGTGCCAGCAGCTTAGCGGTAGGAGTGGCCCTTTACGAGCAGTACTTC. Protein: CASSLAVGVALYEQYF.

The chain is built from TRBV7-9 and TRBJ2-5; the match to TRBD2 covers 7 bases. Germline assignment: CDR1 SEHNR and CDR2 FQNEAQ (reference sequence). The CDR3 consists of 15 residues. The J segment lost 6 bases and the V segment lost 3 bases, leaving 10 bases of the junction unmatched. The CDR3 region has the DNA TGTGCCAGCAGCTTGGTTCCAGCGGGGATAAAGACCCAGTACTTC. Translated, it gives CASSLVPAGIKTQYF.

The table lists this clone with a count of one. The chain's CDR3 is CASSLATRLAGAREQYF. CDR3 DNA sequence: TGTGCCAGCAGCTTAGCCACGCGGCTAGCGGGAGCTCGGGAGCAGTACTTC. The chain joins TRBV7-9 to TRBJ2-7; 10 bases line up with TRBD2. V lost 0 bases to trimming and J lost 7 bases; unmatched junction nucleotides: 12. The CDR3 sequence is 17 residues long. Germline V gives CDR1 SEHNR, CDR2 FQNEAQ (reference sequence).

The V and J genes are TRBV7-2 and TRBJ2-3; the D gene is possibly TRBD2 (6 bases). V was trimmed by 1 base and J by 1 base, leaving 9 bases between them. The CDR3 spans 15 residues. Germline V gives CDR1 SGHTA, CDR2 FQGNSA. Written as DNA, the CDR3 is TGTGCCAGCAGCTTAGGCGGGGACCGCACAGATACGCAGTATTTT. Its protein is CASSLGGDRTDTQYF.

The chain uses TRBV27 and TRBJ1-1; D ambiguous. The germline V and J ends were trimmed by 5 bases and 2 bases, with 9 bases remaining between them. Germline CDR1 and CDR2: MNHEY and SMNVEV (reference sequence). CDR3 size: 13 residues. CDR3 DNA: TGTGCCAGCAGTCCGACACCTAACACTGAAGCTTTCTTT. Translation gives CASSPTPNTEAFF.

The chain combines TRBV28 with TRBJ2-1; TRBD2 matches 7 bases. Germline assignment: CDR1 MDHEN and CDR2 SYDVKM. V lost 5 bases and J lost 8; bases outside the gene matches: 6. CDR3 length: 13 residues. The CDR3: CASSLPAGDEQFF. CDR3 bases: TGTGCCAGCAGTCTCCCCGCGGGGGATGAGCAGTTCTTC.

The chain has TRBV7-9 and TRBJ2-3; 7 bases agree with TRBD2. From germline, CDR1 is SEHNR and CDR2 FQNEAQ (reference sequence). The CDR3 is 16 amino acids. V shed 7 bases and J 0 bases; nucleotides not matched to a gene: 10. The CDR3 DNA follows: TGTGCCAGCATCCAGGGAGGGTTCACTAGCACAGATACGCAGTATTTT. Translating it yields CASIQGGFTSTDTQYF.

V usage is TRBV19 and J usage is TRBJ2-3; TRBD2 matches 7 bases. The germline gives CDR1 LNHDA, CDR2 SQIVND (reference sequence). V lost 6 bases, J lost 4 bases, and 10 bases stayed unmatched. CDR3 length: 15 amino acids. The CDR3: CASSTSAGKSDTQYF. In DNA form, the CDR3 reads TGTGCCAGTAGCACCTCAGCGGGGAAGTCAGATACGCAGTATTTT.

This clone occurred a few times. V usage is TRBV6-5 and J usage is TRBJ1-2; tentatively, D is TRBD1 (5 bases). Looked up from germline, CDR1 is MNHEY and CDR2 is SVGAGI. The CDR3 totals 14 residues. The germline V and J ends were trimmed by 6 bases and 7 bases, with 18 bases remaining between them. CDR3 amino acids: CASSRTWDQGGYTF. The DNA for the CDR3 is TGTGCCAGCAGCCGGACCTGGGATCAGGGTGGCTACACCTTC.